The 13 T cell receptor beta chains below all came from one sample that was sequenced in a study of cytomegalovirus exposure and HLA in healthy donors. 60 Vbeta and 13 Jbeta primers were used in PCR. TCRdb keeps only in-frame clones here, not all; method: immunoSEQ multiplex PCR. In the table there are over 150,000 clones, about 80% of which are singletons. Sequencing used PBMCs. Receptors originate from a man between 18 and 29 years old in good health and CMV-seronegative.

A few counts support this clone. This sequence joins TRBV5-4 and TRBJ1-1, with 7 bases lining up with TRBD1. After removal of 2 bases from V and 1 base from J, the junction contained 5 bases not matched to a gene. The CDR3 sequence is 15 residues long. From germline, CDR1 is SGHNT and CDR2 YYREEE (reference sequence). The CDR3 protein is CASSLPGQPNTEAFF. CDR3 sequence (DNA): TGTGCCAGCAGCTTACCGGGACAGCCGAACACTGAAGCTTTCTTT.

The CDR3 region is CASSQDSTPVLGPQHF. Written as DNA, the CDR3 is TGCGCCAGCAGCCAAGATAGTACCCCGGTCCTAGGGCCCCAGCATTTT. The chain couples TRBV4-1 to TRBJ1-5; no clear D gene. V was trimmed by 0 bases and J by 9 bases, leaving 18 bases between them. The CDR3 is made up of 16 amino acids. Germline CDR1 and CDR2: MGHRA and YSYEKL.

The chain employs TRBV5-8 and TRBJ2-2; 7 bases agree with TRBD1. Trimming removed 3 bases from V and 6 bases from J; junction bases left unmatched: 5. This CDR3 is built from 14 residues. Germline lookup yields CDR1 SGHTS and CDR2 YDEGEE. Here the CDR3 reads CASSYYRGSGELFF. DNA for the CDR3: TGTGCCAGCAGCTACTACAGGGGTTCCGGGGAGCTGTTTTTT.

The sample holds a few counts of this clone. The CDR3 reads CASSWDRGTAGNTIYF. The CDR3 nucleotides read TGTGCCAGCAGTTGGGACAGGGGTACAGCTGGAAACACCATATATTTT. The chain combines TRBV6-5 with TRBJ1-3; 10 nucleotides line up with TRBD1. Trimming removed 4 bases from V and 2 bases from J; junction bases left unmatched: 5. There are 16 residues in the CDR3. The V gene's germline CDR1 is MNHEY and CDR2 SVGAGI.

The V gene is TRBV28, the J gene TRBJ2-7, with TRBD1 identical over 8 bases. The CDR3 consists of 15 residues. Germline V CDR1 and CDR2: MDHEN, SYDVKM. The ends lost 1 base at V and 5 bases at J; junction bases unmatched: 7. The CDR3 DNA reads as TGTGCCAGCAGTTTATTCCGGACAGGGACAGACGAGCAGTACTTC. It encodes CASSLFRTGTDEQYF.

The V and J genes are TRBV5-4 and TRBJ1-2, with unresolved D. CDR1 SGHNT and CDR2 YYREEE come from the germline V gene (reference sequence). The CDR3 runs 15 residues. V was clipped by 1 base and J by 6 bases, with 16 bases between them. In DNA, the CDR3 is TGTGCCAGCAGCTTGAAAAATGGAGGTCCCCATGGCTACACCTTC. Amino acids: CASSLKNGGPHGYTF.

This clone came up a few times. The chain uses TRBV7-3 and TRBJ1-6, with 8 bases fitting TRBD1. This CDR3 is 14 amino acids long. The germline CDR1 and CDR2 sequences are SGHTA and FQGTGA. The junction had 4 bases not matched to a gene; V was cut back by 5 bases and J by 7 bases. CDR3 coding DNA: TGTGCCAGCAGCACGACAGGGGAAAATTCACCCCTCCACTTT. This codes for CASSTTGENSPLHF.

This clone appeared a few times. This chain uses TRBV7-9 with TRBJ1-4; the D is unclear. CDR3 size: 12 residues. CDR1 is SEHNR and CDR2 is FQNEAQ in the germline V gene (reference sequence). V dropped 4 bases and J dropped 7 bases, with 7 bases sitting between them. Written as DNA, the CDR3 is TGTGCCAGCAGCTACAGAAGTGAAAAACTGTTTTTT. Its translation is CASSYRSEKLFF.

The rearrangement joins TRBV10-3 to TRBJ2-3, with TRBD2 matching 11 bases. Germline values: CDR1 ENHRY, CDR2 SYGVKD. The CDR3 covers 14 residues. V lost 5 bases to trimming and J lost 4 bases; unmatched junction nucleotides: 2. In DNA, the CDR3 is TGTGCCATCAGTCGACTAGCGGGGCCAGATACGCAGTATTTT. It is translated as CAISRLAGPDTQYF.

The V gene is TRBV7-3, the J gene TRBJ1-2; D is unresolved. The V end was cut by 5 bases, the J end by 9 bases, with 19 bases between. CDR3 length: 14 amino acids. CDR1 and CDR2 from the germline V gene are SGHTA and FQGTGA. DNA of the CDR3: TGTGCCAGCAGCCCGGACGGAGGATACCCTAGCTACACCTTC. Protein product: CASSPDGGYPSYTF.

In this sample, this clone turned up once. The chain recombines TRBV7-9 with TRBJ2-3; tentatively, D is TRBD1 (5 bases). Germline CDR1 reads SEHNR; CDR2 reads FQNEAQ (reference sequence). V was pared by 1 base and J by 3 bases, with 11 bases between. This CDR3 comprises 15 residues. This chain's CDR3 is CASSLVSGITDTQYF. CDR3 nucleotide sequence: TGTGCCAGCAGCTTAGTTTCAGGGATTACAGATACGCAGTATTTT. The full variable domain, rest sourced from reference TRBV7-9 and TRBJ2-3, is DTGVSQNPRHKITKRGQNVTFRCDPISEHNRLYWYRQTLGQGPEFLTYFQNEAQLEKSRLLSDRFSAERPKGSFSTLEIQRTEQGDSAMYLCASSLVSGITDTQYFGPGTRLTVL.

This clone was found a few times. This rearrangement joins TRBV5-4 to TRBJ2-7; TRBD2 aligns across 8 bases. This CDR3 comprises 13 residues. After removal of 10 bases from V and 7 bases from J, the junction contained 13 bases not matched to a gene. CDR1 is SGHNT, CDR2 YYREEE, per germline (reference sequence). The CDR3 loop reads CAARGGPRREQYF. In nucleotides, the CDR3 is TGTGCCGCACGCGGGGGGCCCAGGCGGGAGCAGTACTTC.

This rearrangement joins TRBV27 to TRBJ2-7; 8 bases align to TRBD2. The CDR3 runs to 13 residues. J gave up 3 bases and V 5 bases, and 3 bases lay outside the gene matches. Germline V gene data show CDR1 as MNHEY and CDR2 as SMNVEV (reference sequence). The CDR3 DNA sequence: TGTGCCAGCAGTCTTAGCGGGGACTACGAGCAGTACTTC. Translation gives CASSLSGDYEQYF.